The clone carrying this TCR beta chain has just a few counts. The antigen is not known. J was trimmed by 4 bases and V by 5 bases; bases with no gene match: 5. Germline V gives CDR1 SEHNR, CDR2 FQNEAQ (reference sequence). The length of the CDR3 is 15 residues. The data derive from a study of cytomegalovirus exposure and HLA in healthy donors. Study in general: Among the roughly 370 genotyped donors, approximately 82% were placed in the Caucasian-associated ancestry cluster. Overall study findings and caveats: Excluded: some indistinguishable V segments such as TRBV6-2 and TRBV6-3. Generally TCR sequences proved uncommon, though certain public TCRs appeared in numerous donors. For TCR beta chains, V- and J-gene trimming was later linked to a missense DCLRE1C variant.

With 60 Vbeta and 13 Jbeta primers, the PCR was carried out. The protocol was immunoSEQ multiplex PCR, while the TCRdb copy is restricted to in-frame clones and leaves out a portion. The table lists under 150,000 clones, 65% to 85% of them singletons. The rearrangement uses TRBV7-9 and TRBJ2-3, with 11 bases fitting TRBD2. This sequence was found in a woman under 30 in good health and CMV-seronegative. The specimen was PBMCs. The CDR3 coding sequence is TGTGCCAGCAGCCAACTAGCGGGAGAAGCAGATACGCAGTATTTT. Its translation is CASSQLAGEADTQYF.